This TCR beta chain was profiled in a study of T cell responses to AZD1222 COVID-19 vaccine. Study-level points and caveats: Repertoires were collected only later (after the peak T cell response had occurred). Within unmutated variant regions lay the reported targets of nearly half of spike-specific TCRs.

Profiling relied on immunoSEQ multiplex PCR, and the TCRdb table lists in-frame clones only, not all of them. In the table there are more than 85,000 clones, roughly nine tenths of which are singletons. Some second doses came at about 4 weeks and others at about 12 weeks; these were pooled. In regard to this clone: Its antigen remains unidentified.

V shed 2 bases, J shed 0 bases, and the junction held 3 bases outside the gene matches. The CDR3 extends over 16 amino acids. Germline CDR1 and CDR2: MNHEY and SVGAGI. Sequences were derived from peripheral blood, sampled 28 days after the second AZD1222 dose. The receptor comes from an adult who received the AZD1222 COVID-19 vaccine. The chain uses TRBV6-5 and TRBJ2-1; 8 positions match TRBD2. CDR3 DNA: TGTGCCAGCAGTTACACTAGCGGCATCTCCTACAATGAGCAGTTCTTC. Protein product: CASSYTSGISYNEQFF.